One and the same sample provided the 13 T cell receptor beta chains below, sequenced in a study of blood T cell repertoires in COVID-19. Data came from immunoSEQ multiplex PCR; TCRdb stores just in-frame clones and leaves some out. The sample shows over 45,000 clones, 82% of them seen only once. The sequenced material came from peripheral blood. The receptors originated from a human donor in a cohort sampled during active or convalescent COVID-19.

The chain combines TRBV30 with TRBJ1-6, with D maybe TRBD1 (6 bases). V was cut by 8 bases and J by 6 bases, with 17 bases left in between. This CDR3 is 14 amino acids long. The germline V gene encodes CDR1 GTSNPN and CDR2 SVGIG (reference sequence). CDR3 loop: CAEFGWTVNSPLHF. CDR3 coding DNA: TGTGCCGAATTCGGATGGACAGTTAATTCACCCCTCCACTTT.

The gene calls are TRBV7-2 and TRBJ1-4; a possible D gene is TRBD1 (6 bases). The CDR3 extends over 15 amino acids. CDR1 and CDR2 (germline): SGHTA, FQGNSA. Trimming shortened V by 4 bases and J by 5 bases, and 14 bases separated the two germline ends. CDR3 sequence: CASSSQTGPNEKLFF. The CDR3 region has the DNA TGTGCCAGCAGCTCCCAGACAGGACCGAATGAAAAACTGTTTTTT.

The rearrangement uses TRBV3-1 (or the pseudogene TRBV3-2) and TRBJ2-7; TRBD1 matches 10 bases. Germline CDR1 is LGHDT and CDR2 is YNNKEL (reference sequence). The CDR3 is made up of 15 amino acids. Trimming took 1 base from V and 1 from J; bases not matched to a gene: 1. In nucleotides, the CDR3 is TGTGCCAGCAGCCAAGGGACAGGGGGTTCCTACGAGCAGTACTTC. It is translated as CASSQGTGGSYEQYF.

The chain couples TRBV6-6 to TRBJ1-5; 7 nucleotides agree with TRBD1. Germline V CDR1 and CDR2: MNHNY, SVGAGI (reference sequence). The CDR3 contains 13 residues. Trimming took 4 bases from V and 4 from J; bases not matched to a gene: 1. CDR3 residues: CASSSQGNQPQHF. For the CDR3, the DNA is TGTGCCAGCAGTTCACAGGGGAATCAGCCCCAGCATTTT.

As to this clone: The sample contains more than one DNA sequence encoding this CDR3. V is TRBV7-6 and J is TRBJ1-2; D possibly corresponds to TRBD1 (5 bases). The CDR3 contains 11 residues. The germline V gene encodes CDR1 SGHVS and CDR2 FNYEAQ. V gave up 4 bases and J gave up 5 bases, with 5 bases separating them. The chain's CDR3 is CASSSGYGYTF. For the CDR3, the DNA is TGTGCCAGCAGCTCAGGGTATGGCTACACCTTC.

This chain joins TRBV6-5 and TRBJ1-4; TRBD1 matches at 9 bases. J lost 7 bases, V lost 6 bases, and 6 bases had no gene match. The CDR3 sequence is 14 residues long. Germline-derived CDR1 and CDR2 are MNHEY and SVGAGI. The CDR3 DNA is TGTGCCAGCAGCTGGGACAGGGTGGGTGAAAAACTGTTTTTT. Translating it yields CASSWDRVGEKLFF.

This clone turned up a few times. This sequence joins TRBV10-3 and TRBJ2-5; 7 bases line up with TRBD2. J lost 4 bases, V lost 9 bases, and 8 bases had no gene match. This CDR3 region has 13 residues. Germline values: CDR1 ENHRY, CDR2 SYGVKD. The CDR3 DNA reads as TGTGCCATTAGAGGAGGGGAGGGAGAGACCCAGTACTTC. Protein product: CAIRGGEGETQYF.

This chain links TRBV7-2 with TRBJ1-6, with TRBD1 matching over 11 bases. Germline CDR1 and CDR2: SGHTA and FQGNSA. This CDR3 has 15 amino acids. The V gene end was trimmed by 8 bases and the J gene end by 5 bases; junction bases not matched to a gene: 5. CDR3 DNA: TGTGCCAGCGGCGGACAGGGGGCCCATAATTCACCCCTCCACTTT. Encoded protein: CASGGQGAHNSPLHF.

V usage is TRBV7-2 and J usage is TRBJ2-3; 14 bases agree with TRBD2. From germline, CDR1 is SGHTA and CDR2 FQGNSA. Trimming at V came to 7 bases and at J to 1 base, leaving 7 bases not matched to a gene. CDR3 length: 17 amino acids. CDR3 sequence reads: CASIRLAGGHGTDTQYF. The CDR3 DNA is TGTGCCAGCATCCGACTAGCGGGGGGGCATGGCACAGATACGCAGTATTTT.

This chain joins TRBV4-1 and TRBJ1-5, with 8 bases fitting TRBD1. Germline-derived CDR1 and CDR2 are MGHRA and YSYEKL. After removal of 0 bases from V and 2 bases from J, the junction contained 6 bases not matched to a gene. This CDR3 is built from 17 residues. DNA for the CDR3: TGCGCCAGCAGCCAAGAAGGACAGGGCGGAGGCAATCAGCCCCAGCATTTT. Translating gives CASSQEGQGGGNQPQHF.

The chain is built from TRBV11-3 and TRBJ2-7; D not resolved. Trimming shortened V by 1 base and J by 9 bases, and 10 bases separated the two germline ends. The length of the CDR3 is 12 residues. Germline values: CDR1 SGHNT, CDR2 YENEEA. CDR3 coding DNA: TGTGCCAGCAGCTTAGGGTCGGGTGTGCAGTACTTC. Protein product: CASSLGSGVQYF.

This chain joins TRBV12-5 and TRBJ1-2; D may be TRBD1 (6 bases). Trimming stripped 7 bases from V and 4 bases from J, with 19 bases between. This CDR3 has 15 residues. CDR1 is LGHNT, CDR2 FRNRAP, per germline. The DNA of the CDR3 is TGTGCTAGTGTCCCCGAGGGGGGGGTACCCTATGGCTACACCTTC. The encoded protein is CASVPEGGVPYGYTF.

V is TRBV2 and J is TRBJ2-5; a weak D match, TRBD2 (6 bases). The CDR3 is made up of 14 amino acids. Germline V gives CDR1 SNHLY, CDR2 FYNNEI. Deletions cut 3 bases from V and 5 bases from J, with 13 bases between. This CDR3 is CASSDQGGWETQYF. The CDR3 nucleotides read TGTGCCAGCAGTGATCAGGGAGGATGGGAGACCCAGTACTTC.